The 13 T cell receptor beta chains reported below all come from one sample, sequenced in a study of beta chain features in type 1 diabetes. cDNA synthesis used the whole RNA isolate, giving expressed TCRB sequences. TCRdb's copy holds only in-frame clones and misses some; the assay was immunoSEQ multiplex PCR. The sample carries 900,000 or so clones, about a sixth recorded once. The sequencing input was naive CD4+ T cells from blood. The source of these receptors is a young woman in good health.

In the case of this clone: Other DNA sequences within the sample encode an identical CDR3. The genes are TRBV28 and TRBJ2-5; no firm D call. The CDR3 has 13 residues. Trimming cost V 4 bases and J 1 base, with 7 bases left between them. Germline CDR1 is MDHEN and CDR2 is SYDVKM. The CDR3 protein is CASSSGVQETQYF. CDR3 nucleotide sequence: TGTGCCAGCAGTTCTGGGGTCCAAGAGACCCAGTACTTC.

This clone was seen only a few times. The genes are TRBV6-1 and TRBJ2-7, with 10 bases lining up with TRBD1. The J segment lost 4 bases and the V segment lost 5 bases, leaving 5 bases of the junction unmatched. The CDR3 consists of 14 residues. Germline CDR1 and CDR2: MNHNS and SASEGT. The CDR3 DNA sequence: TGTGCCAGCAGTCCAGACAGGGGGCTGTACGAGCAGTACTTC. As protein: CASSPDRGLYEQYF.

This clone showed up just a few times. The chain has TRBV4-2 and TRBJ2-7, with D perhaps matching TRBD2 (6 bases). The CDR3 consists of 14 residues. Per germline, CDR1 LGHNA and CDR2 YNFKEQ. V dropped 1 base and J dropped 5 bases, with 12 bases sitting between them. CDR3 nucleotide sequence: TGTGCCAGCAGCCAAGTTTGGAGGGCGGACGAGCAGTACTTC. Protein product: CASSQVWRADEQYF.

This clone was seen only a few times. This sequence joins TRBV28 and TRBJ2-4, with a tentative D call TRBD2 (5 bases). CDR1 is MDHEN, CDR2 SYDVKM, per germline. Trimming removed 6 bases at V and 0 bases at J, with 15 bases between. This CDR3 comprises 16 residues. The DNA for the CDR3 is TGTGCCAGCAGCCCTCTTGGGAGCTTAGCCAAAAACATTCAGTACTTC. It translates to CASSPLGSLAKNIQYF.

V usage is TRBV6-6 and J usage is TRBJ2-1; D is perhaps TRBD2 (6 bases). The length of the CDR3 is 15 residues. The germline CDR1 and CDR2 sequences are MNHNY and SVGAGI (reference sequence). Between the trimmed V and J ends, which lost 2 bases and 2 bases, there was a span of 10 bases. Here the CDR3 reads CASSYLEGTYNEQFF. The CDR3 bases are TGTGCCAGCAGTTACCTGGAGGGAACCTACAATGAGCAGTTCTTC.

V and J are TRBV18 and TRBJ2-2; unclear D gene. The CDR3 extends over 12 amino acids. Germline values: CDR1 KGHSH, CDR2 LQKENI. The V end was cut by 6 bases, the J end by 4 bases, with 6 bases between. The CDR3 protein is CASSRPTGELFF. DNA of the CDR3: TGTGCCAGCTCTAGGCCCACCGGGGAGCTGTTTTTT.

This clone was seen only a few times. This chain joins TRBV14 and TRBJ1-1; D uncertain. The CDR3 has 13 residues. Germline V gene lookup returns CDR1 SGHDN and CDR2 FVKESK. V lost 1 base, J lost 6 bases, and 9 bases lay in between. The CDR3 protein is CASSQARGSEAFF. Written as DNA, the CDR3 is TGTGCCAGCAGCCAAGCGCGTGGGTCTGAAGCTTTCTTT.

V is TRBV10-3 and J is TRBJ1-1; D remains unclear. The CDR3 loop spans 14 amino acids. Trimming stripped 0 bases from V and 1 base from J, with 6 bases between. CDR1 is ENHRY, CDR2 SYGVKD, per germline. The CDR3 loop reads CAISESNRNTEAFF. Here the CDR3 DNA reads TGTGCCATCAGTGAGTCGAATAGGAACACTGAAGCTTTCTTT.

The chain couples TRBV19 to TRBJ1-5, with 8 nucleotides matching TRBD1. Germline V CDR1 and CDR2: LNHDA, SQIVND (reference sequence). This CDR3 contains 15 residues. V shed 4 bases and J 4 bases; nucleotides not matched to a gene: 6. CDR3 DNA sequence: TGTGCCAGTAGTACAGGACAGGGTTTAAATCAGCCCCAGCATTTT. Its protein is CASSTGQGLNQPQHF. The entire variable domain, with the rest obtained from reference TRBV19 and TRBJ1-5, is as follows: DGGITQSPKYLFRKEGQNVTLSCEQNLNHDAMYWYRQDPGQGLRLIYYSQIVNDFQKGDIAEGYSVSREKKESFPLTVTSAQKNPTAFYLCASSTGQGLNQPQHFGDGTRLSIL.

On this clone: The sample holds other DNA sequences that translate to the same CDR3. This sequence joins TRBV7-2 and TRBJ1-1; D gene ambiguous. V lost 0 bases, J lost 1 base, and 3 bases lay in between. Germline CDR1 SGHTA, CDR2 FQGNSA. The CDR3 has 13 amino acids. DNA of the CDR3: TGTGCCAGCAGCTTAGCTGAGAACACTGAAGCTTTCTTT. Translation: CASSLAENTEAFF. Based on the CDR3 plus reference TRBV7-2 and TRBJ1-1, the full variable domain is GAGVSQSPSNKVTEKGKDVELRCDPISGHTALYWYRQSLGQGLEFLIYFQGNSAPDKSGLPSDRFSAERTGGSVSTLTIQRTQQEDSAVYLCASSLAENTEAFFGQGTRLTVV.

This clone was detected only a few times. This chain links TRBV6-6 with TRBJ1-1; D remains ambiguous. This CDR3 is built from 13 residues. Germline V CDR1 and CDR2: MNHNY, SVGAGI (reference sequence). The germline V and J ends were trimmed by 2 bases and 3 bases, with 7 bases remaining between them. The CDR3 reads CASSYAYDTEAFF. For the CDR3, the DNA is TGTGCCAGCAGTTACGCTTACGACACTGAAGCTTTCTTT.

The gene calls are TRBV29-1 and TRBJ2-7, with unresolved D. The V gene lost 4 bases and the J gene lost 7 bases, with 17 bases spanning the gap. Germline V gene lookup returns CDR1 SQVTM and CDR2 ANQGSEA. This CDR3 region has 13 residues. The CDR3 DNA follows: TGCAGCGTTGGTGTACAGTCAATGGGGGAGCAGTACTTC. This gives the protein CSVGVQSMGEQYF.

This clone was counted a few times. Mismatch with germline at one junction end may stem from a read error. This rearrangement joins TRBV5-1 to TRBJ2-3; tentatively, D is TRBD1 (6 bases). This CDR3 spans 13 amino acids. Germline CDR1 SGHRS, CDR2 YFSETQ. The CDR3 DNA is TGTGAGAAGGGACATGAGAATGGAGATACGCAGTATTTT. It yields the protein CEKGHENGDTQYF.